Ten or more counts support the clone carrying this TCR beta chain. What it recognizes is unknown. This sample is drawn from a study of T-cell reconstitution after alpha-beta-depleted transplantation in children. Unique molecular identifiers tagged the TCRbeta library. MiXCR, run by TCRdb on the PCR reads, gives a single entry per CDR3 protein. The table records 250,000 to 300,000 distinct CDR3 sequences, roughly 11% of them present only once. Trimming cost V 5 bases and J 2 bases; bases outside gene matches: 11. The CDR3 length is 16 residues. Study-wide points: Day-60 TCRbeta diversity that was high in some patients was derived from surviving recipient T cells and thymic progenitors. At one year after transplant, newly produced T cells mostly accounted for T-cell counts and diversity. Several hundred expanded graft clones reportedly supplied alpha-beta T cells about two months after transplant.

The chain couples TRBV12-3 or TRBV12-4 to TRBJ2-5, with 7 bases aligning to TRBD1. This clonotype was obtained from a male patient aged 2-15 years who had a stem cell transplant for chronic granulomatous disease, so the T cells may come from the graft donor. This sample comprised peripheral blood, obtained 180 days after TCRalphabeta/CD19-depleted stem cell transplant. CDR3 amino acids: CASSPNPPGQQETQYF. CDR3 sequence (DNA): TGTGCCAGCAGTCCGAACCCCCCGGGACAGCAAGAGACCCAGTACTTC.